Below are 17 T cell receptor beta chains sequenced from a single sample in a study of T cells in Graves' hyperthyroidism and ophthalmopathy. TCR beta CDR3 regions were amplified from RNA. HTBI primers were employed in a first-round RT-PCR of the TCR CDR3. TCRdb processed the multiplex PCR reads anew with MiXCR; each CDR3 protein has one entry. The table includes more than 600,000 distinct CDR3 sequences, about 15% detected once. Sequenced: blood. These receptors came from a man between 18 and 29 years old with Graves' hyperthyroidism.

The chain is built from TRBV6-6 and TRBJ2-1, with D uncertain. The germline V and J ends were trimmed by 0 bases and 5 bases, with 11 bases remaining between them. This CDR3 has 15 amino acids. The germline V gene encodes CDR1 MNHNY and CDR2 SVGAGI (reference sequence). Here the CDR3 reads CASSYSRQANNEQFF. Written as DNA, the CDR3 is TGTGCCAGCAGTTACTCGAGGCAGGCGAACAATGAGCAGTTCTTC.

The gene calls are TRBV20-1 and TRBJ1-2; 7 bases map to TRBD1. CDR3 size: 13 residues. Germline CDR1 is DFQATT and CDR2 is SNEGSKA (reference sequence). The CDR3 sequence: CRVRQGVGYGYTF. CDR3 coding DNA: TGCAGAGTCAGACAGGGAGTGGGATATGGCTACACCTTC.

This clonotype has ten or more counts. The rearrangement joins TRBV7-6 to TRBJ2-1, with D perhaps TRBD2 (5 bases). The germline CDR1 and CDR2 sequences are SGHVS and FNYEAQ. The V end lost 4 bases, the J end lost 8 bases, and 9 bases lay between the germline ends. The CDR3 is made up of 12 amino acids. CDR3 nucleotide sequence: TGTGCCAGCAGCTCGGGGTTCGATGAGCAGTTCTTC. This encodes CASSSGFDEQFF.

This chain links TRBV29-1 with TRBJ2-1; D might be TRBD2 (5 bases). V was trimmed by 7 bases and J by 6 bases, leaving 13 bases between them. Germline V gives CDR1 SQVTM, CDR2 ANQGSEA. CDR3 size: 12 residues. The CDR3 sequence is CSAPGKGNEQFF. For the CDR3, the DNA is TGCAGCGCCCCCGGGAAGGGCAATGAGCAGTTCTTC.

The DNA of the CDR3 is TGTGCCAGCAGCTTAGTCCCCCCTACAGAGTTCTTC. This encodes CASSLVPPTEFF. This chain connects TRBV5-8 to TRBJ2-1; D is ambiguous. Germline V lookup: CDR1 SGHTS, CDR2 YDEGEE. The CDR3 contains 12 residues. Deletions cut 2 bases from V and 14 bases from J, with 14 bases between.

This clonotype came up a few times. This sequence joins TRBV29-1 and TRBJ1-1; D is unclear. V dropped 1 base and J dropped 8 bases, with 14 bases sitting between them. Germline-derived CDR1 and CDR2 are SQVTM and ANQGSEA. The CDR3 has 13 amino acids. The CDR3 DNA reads TGCAGCGTTGAAGTGGCACGGAAAACCGAAGCTTTCTTT. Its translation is CSVEVARKTEAFF.

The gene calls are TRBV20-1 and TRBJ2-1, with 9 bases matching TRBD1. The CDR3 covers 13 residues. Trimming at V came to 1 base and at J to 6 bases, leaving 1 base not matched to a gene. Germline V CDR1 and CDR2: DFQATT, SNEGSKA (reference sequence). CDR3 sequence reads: CSARATGGNEQFF. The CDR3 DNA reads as TGCAGTGCTAGAGCGACAGGGGGCAATGAGCAGTTCTTC.

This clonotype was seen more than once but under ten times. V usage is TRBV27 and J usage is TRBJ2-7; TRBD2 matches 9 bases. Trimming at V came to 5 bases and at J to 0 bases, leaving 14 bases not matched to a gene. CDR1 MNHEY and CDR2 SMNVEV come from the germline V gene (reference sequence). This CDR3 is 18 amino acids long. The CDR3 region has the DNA TGTGCCAGCAGTCCCCAAGGCGGTGGGCGGGAGGGCTCCTACGAGCAGTACTTC. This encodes CASSPQGGGREGSYEQYF.

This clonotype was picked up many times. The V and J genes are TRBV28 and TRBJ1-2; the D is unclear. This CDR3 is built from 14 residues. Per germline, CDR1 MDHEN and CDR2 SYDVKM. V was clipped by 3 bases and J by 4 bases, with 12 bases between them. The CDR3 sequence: CASSFSPGAYGYTF. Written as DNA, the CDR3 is TGTGCCAGCAGTTTCTCCCCAGGAGCCTATGGCTACACCTTC.

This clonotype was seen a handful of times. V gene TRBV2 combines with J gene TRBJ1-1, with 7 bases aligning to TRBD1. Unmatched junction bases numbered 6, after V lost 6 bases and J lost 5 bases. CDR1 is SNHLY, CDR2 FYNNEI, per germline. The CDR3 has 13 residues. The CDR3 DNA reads TGTGCCAGCAGCGCGGGACAGAGGACTGAAGCTTTCTTT. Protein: CASSAGQRTEAFF.

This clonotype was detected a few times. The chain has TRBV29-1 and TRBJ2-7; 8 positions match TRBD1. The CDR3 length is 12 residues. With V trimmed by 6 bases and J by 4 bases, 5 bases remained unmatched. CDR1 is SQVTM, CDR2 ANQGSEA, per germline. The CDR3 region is CSVTGTGYEQYF. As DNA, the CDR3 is TGCAGCGTGACCGGGACAGGTTACGAGCAGTACTTC.

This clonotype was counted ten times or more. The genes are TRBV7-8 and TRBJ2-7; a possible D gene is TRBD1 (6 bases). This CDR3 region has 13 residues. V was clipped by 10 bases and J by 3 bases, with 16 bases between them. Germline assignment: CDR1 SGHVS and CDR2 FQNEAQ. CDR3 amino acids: CAKHRDKLYEQYF. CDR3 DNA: TGTGCCAAACACCGGGACAAACTCTACGAGCAGTACTTC.

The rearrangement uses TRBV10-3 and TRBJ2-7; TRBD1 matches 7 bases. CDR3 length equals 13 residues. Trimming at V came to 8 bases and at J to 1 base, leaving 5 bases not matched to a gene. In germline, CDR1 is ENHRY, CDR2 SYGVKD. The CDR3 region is CAIARDSSYEQYF. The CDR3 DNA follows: TGTGCCATCGCCCGGGACAGTTCCTACGAGCAGTACTTC.

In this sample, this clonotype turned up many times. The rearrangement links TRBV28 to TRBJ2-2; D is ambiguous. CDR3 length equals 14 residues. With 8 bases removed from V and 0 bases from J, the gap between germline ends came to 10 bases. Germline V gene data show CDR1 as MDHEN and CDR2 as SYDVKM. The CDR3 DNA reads TGTGCCAGCTTGGGGTCTCCGAACACCGGGGAGCTGTTTTTT. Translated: CASLGSPNTGELFF.

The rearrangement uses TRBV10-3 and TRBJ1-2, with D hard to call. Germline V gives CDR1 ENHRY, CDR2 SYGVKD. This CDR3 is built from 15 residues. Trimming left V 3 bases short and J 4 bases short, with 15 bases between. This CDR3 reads CAISDQGPGGYGYTF. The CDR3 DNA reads TGTGCCATCAGTGATCAAGGCCCAGGAGGCTATGGCTACACCTTC.

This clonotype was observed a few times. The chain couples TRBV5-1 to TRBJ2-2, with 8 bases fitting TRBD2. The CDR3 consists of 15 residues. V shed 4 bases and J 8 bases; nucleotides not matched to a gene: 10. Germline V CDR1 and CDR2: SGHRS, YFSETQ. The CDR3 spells CASSRTSPPEGELFF. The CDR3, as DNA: TGCGCCAGCAGCCGGACTAGCCCTCCCGAAGGGGAGCTGTTTTTT.

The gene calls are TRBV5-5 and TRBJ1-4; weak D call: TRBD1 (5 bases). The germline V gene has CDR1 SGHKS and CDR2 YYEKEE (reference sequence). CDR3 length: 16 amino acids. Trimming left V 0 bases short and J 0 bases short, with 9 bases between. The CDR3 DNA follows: TGTGCCAGCAGCTTGGCGGGGCGGACAACTAATGAAAAACTGTTTTTT. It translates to CASSLAGRTTNEKLFF.